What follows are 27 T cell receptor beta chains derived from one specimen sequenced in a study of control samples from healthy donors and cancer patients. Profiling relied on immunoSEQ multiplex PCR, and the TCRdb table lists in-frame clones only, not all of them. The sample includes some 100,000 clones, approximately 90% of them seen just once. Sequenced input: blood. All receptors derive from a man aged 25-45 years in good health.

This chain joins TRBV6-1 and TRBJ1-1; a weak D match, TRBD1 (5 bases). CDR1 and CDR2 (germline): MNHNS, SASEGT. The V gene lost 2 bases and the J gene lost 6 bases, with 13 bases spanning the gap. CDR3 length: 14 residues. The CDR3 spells CASSERTPGPEAFF. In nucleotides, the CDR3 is TGTGCCAGCAGTGAACGGACACCCGGACCTGAAGCTTTCTTT.

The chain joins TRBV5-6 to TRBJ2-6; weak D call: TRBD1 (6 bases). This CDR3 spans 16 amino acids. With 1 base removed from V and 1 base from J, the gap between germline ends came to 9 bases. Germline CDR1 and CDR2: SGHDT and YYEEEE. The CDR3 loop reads CASSLIQGSGANVLTF. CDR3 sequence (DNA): TGTGCCAGCAGCTTGATACAGGGATCTGGGGCCAACGTCCTGACTTTC.

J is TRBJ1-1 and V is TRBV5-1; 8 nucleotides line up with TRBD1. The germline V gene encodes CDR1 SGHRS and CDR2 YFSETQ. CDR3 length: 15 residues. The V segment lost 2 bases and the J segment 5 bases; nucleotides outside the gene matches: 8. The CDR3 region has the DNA TGCGCCAGCAGCTTACCCGGGACAGGCATAACTGAAGCTTTCTTT. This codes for CASSLPGTGITEAFF.

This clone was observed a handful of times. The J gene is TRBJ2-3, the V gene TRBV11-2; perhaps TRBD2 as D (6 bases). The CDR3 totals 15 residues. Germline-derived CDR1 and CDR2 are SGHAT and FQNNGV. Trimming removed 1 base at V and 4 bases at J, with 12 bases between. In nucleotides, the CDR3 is TGTGCCAGCAGCTTAGGAGCTAGCGTCGCAGATACGCAGTATTTT. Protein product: CASSLGASVADTQYF.

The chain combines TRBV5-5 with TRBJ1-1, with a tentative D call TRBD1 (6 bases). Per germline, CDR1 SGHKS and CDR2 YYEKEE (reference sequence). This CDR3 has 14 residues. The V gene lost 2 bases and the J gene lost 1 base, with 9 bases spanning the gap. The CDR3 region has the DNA TGTGCCAGCAGCTTCCCGGGACAGAACACTGAAGCTTTCTTT. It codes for CASSFPGQNTEAFF.

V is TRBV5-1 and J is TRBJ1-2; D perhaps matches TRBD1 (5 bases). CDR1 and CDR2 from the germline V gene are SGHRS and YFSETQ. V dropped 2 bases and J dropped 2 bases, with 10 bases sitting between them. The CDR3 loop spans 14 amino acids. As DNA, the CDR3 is TGCGCCAGCAGCTTTGACAGCGGGAACTATGGCTACACCTTC. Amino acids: CASSFDSGNYGYTF.

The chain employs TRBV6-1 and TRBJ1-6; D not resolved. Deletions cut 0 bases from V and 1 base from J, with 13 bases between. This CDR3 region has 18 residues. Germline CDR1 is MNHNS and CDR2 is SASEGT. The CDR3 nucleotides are TGTGCCAGCAGTGAAGCACCAGGTGGCAGGTCCTATAATTCACCCCTCCACTTT. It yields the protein CASSEAPGGRSYNSPLHF.

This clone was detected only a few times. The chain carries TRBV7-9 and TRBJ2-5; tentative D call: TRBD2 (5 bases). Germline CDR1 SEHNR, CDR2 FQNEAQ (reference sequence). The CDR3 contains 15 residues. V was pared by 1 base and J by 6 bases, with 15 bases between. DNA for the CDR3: TGTGCCAGCAGCTTAGTTGAGGGCCGGGTACAGACCCAGTACTTC. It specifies CASSLVEGRVQTQYF.

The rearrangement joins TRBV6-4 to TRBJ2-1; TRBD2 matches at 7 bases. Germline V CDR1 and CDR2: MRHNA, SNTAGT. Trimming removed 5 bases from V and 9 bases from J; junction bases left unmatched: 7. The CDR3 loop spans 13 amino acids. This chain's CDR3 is CASSSGLGGEQFF. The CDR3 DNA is TGTGCCAGCAGTTCCGGACTAGGTGGTGAGCAGTTCTTC.

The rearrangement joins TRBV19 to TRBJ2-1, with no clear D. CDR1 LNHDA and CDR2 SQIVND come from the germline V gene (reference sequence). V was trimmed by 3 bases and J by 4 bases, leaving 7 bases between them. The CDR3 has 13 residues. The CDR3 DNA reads TGTGCCAGTAGTATGCAGGAATACAATGAGCAGTTCTTC. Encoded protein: CASSMQEYNEQFF.

CDR3 sequence reads: CASLGYSRSYNEQFF. CDR3 nucleotides: TGTGCCAGCCTGGGGTACAGCCGCTCCTACAATGAGCAGTTCTTC. The V call is TRBV2, the J call TRBJ2-1; no firm D call. In germline, CDR1 is SNHLY, CDR2 FYNNEI. This CDR3 contains 15 residues. The V end was cut by 8 bases, the J end by 0 bases, with 14 bases between.

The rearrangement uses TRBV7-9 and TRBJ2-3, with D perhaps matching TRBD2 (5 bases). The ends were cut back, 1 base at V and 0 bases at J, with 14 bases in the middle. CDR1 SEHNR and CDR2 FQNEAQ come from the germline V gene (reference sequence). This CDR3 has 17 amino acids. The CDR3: CASSLEAGGLSTDTQYF. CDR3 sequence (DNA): TGTGCCAGCAGCTTAGAAGCAGGTGGACTTAGCACAGATACGCAGTATTTT.

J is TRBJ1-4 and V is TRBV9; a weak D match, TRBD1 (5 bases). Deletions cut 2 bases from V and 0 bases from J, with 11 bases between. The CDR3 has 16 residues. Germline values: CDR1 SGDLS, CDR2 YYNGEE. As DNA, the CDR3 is TGTGCCAGCAGCGTGGGGGTGACAGCAACTAATGAAAAACTGTTTTTT. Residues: CASSVGVTATNEKLFF.

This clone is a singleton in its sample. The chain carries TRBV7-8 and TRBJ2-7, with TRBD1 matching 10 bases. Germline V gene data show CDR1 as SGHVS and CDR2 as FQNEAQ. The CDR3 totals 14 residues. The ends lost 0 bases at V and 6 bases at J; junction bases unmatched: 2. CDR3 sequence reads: CASSLAGTGAEQYF. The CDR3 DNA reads TGTGCCAGCAGCTTAGCCGGGACAGGGGCCGAGCAGTACTTC.

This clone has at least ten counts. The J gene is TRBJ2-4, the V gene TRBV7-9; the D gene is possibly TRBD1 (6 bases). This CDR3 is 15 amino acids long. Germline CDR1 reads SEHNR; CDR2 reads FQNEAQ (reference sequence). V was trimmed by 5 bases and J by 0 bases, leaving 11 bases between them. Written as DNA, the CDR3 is TGTGCCAGCAGCCGTACAGGGCTAGCCAAAAACATTCAGTACTTC. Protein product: CASSRTGLAKNIQYF.

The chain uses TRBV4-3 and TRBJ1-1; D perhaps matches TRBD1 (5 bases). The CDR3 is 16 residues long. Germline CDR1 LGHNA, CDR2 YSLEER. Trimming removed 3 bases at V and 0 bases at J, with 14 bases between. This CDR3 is CASSHRGEEVNTEAFF. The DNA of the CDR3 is TGCGCCAGCAGCCATCGGGGGGAAGAGGTGAACACTGAAGCTTTCTTT.

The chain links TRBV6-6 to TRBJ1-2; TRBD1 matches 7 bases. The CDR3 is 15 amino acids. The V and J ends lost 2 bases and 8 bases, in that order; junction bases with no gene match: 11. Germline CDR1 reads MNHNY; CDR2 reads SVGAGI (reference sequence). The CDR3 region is CASSYGVRVDRGYTF. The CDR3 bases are TGTGCCAGCAGTTACGGGGTTCGGGTGGACAGGGGCTACACCTTC.

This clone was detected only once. The CDR3: CASSLAKGQPQHF. The CDR3 DNA reads as TGCGCCAGCAGCTTGGCCAAGGGGCAGCCCCAGCATTTT. This chain joins TRBV5-1 and TRBJ1-5; tentatively, D is TRBD1 (5 bases). The CDR3 has 13 amino acids. CDR1 and CDR2 (germline): SGHRS, YFSETQ. The germline V and J ends were trimmed by 0 bases and 7 bases, with 8 bases remaining between them.

The CDR3 DNA is TGCGCCAGCAGCCAAGTGGGAAGCTACGAGCAGTACTTC. Translating gives CASSQVGSYEQYF. V usage is TRBV4-1 and J usage is TRBJ2-7; D is unresolved. Trimming removed 1 base from V and 3 bases from J, with 7 bases in between. Germline CDR1 is MGHRA and CDR2 is YSYEKL. The CDR3 is made up of 13 amino acids.

In DNA, the CDR3 is TGTGCCAGCAGCTTAACGTTCGGGGCTGGAAACACCATATATTTT. It yields the protein CASSLTFGAGNTIYF. V gene TRBV7-3 combines with J gene TRBJ1-3, with D unresolved. Germline loops: CDR1 SGHTA, CDR2 FQGTGA. Trimming removed 0 bases at V and 2 bases at J, with 8 bases between. The CDR3 covers 15 residues.

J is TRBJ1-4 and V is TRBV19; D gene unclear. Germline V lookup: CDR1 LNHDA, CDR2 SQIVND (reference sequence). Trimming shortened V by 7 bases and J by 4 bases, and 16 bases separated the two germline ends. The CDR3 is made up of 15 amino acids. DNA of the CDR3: TGTGCCAGTATGCGACGAAACAGCTTTAATGAAAAACTGTTTTTT. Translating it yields CASMRRNSFNEKLFF.

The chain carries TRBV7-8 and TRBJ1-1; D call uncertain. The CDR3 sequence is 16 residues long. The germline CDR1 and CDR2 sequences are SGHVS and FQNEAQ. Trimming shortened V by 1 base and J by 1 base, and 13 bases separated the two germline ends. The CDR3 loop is CASSLGQLGRNTEAFF. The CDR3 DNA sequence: TGTGCCAGCAGCTTAGGGCAGCTGGGTAGGAACACTGAAGCTTTCTTT.

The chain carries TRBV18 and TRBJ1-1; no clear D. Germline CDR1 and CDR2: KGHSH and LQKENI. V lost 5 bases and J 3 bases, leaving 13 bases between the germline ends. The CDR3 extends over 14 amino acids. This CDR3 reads CASSSWAGDTEAFF. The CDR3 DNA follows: TGTGCCAGCTCATCGTGGGCGGGTGACACTGAAGCTTTCTTT.

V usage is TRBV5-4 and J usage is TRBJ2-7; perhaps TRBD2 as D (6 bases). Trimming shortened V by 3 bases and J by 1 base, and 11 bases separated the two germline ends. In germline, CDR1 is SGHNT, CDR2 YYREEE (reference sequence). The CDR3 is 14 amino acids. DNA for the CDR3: TGTGCCAGCAGCTCGGCCCGGGGGTCCTACGAGCAGTACTTC. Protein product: CASSSARGSYEQYF. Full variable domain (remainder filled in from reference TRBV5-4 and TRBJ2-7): ETGVTQSPTHLIKTRGQQVTLRCSSQSGHNTVSWYQQALGQGPQFIFQYYREEENGRGNFPPRFSGLQFPNYSSELNVNALELDDSALYLCASSSARGSYEQYFGPGTRLTVT.

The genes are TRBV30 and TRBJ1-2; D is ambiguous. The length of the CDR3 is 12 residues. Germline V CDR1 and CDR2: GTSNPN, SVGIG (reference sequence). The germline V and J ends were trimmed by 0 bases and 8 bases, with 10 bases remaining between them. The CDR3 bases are TGTGCCTGGAGTGTACTAACTGGCGGCTACACCTTC. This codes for CAWSVLTGGYTF.

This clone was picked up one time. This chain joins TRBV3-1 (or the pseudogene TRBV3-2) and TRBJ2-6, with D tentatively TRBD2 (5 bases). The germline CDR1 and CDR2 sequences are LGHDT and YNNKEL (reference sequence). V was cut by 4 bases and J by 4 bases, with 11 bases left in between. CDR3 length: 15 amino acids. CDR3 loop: CASSRPGWGANVLTF. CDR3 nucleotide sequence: TGTGCCAGCAGCCGCCCGGGGTGGGGGGCCAACGTCCTGACTTTC.

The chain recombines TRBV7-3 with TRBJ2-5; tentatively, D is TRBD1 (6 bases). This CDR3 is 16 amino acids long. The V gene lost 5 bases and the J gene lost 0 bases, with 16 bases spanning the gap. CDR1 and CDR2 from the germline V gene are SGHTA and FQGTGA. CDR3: CASSTGRQGDQETQYF. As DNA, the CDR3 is TGTGCCAGCAGCACAGGGCGGCAGGGTGACCAAGAGACCCAGTACTTC.